Following are 18 T cell receptor beta chains from one sample sequenced in a study of blood T cells in healthy people across ages. A second PCR, run for roughly 7 to 11 cycles, used a sample-barcoded 5' primer plus a J-beta primer mix. From the 5' RACE reads, TCRdb called clonotypes with MiXCR, one entry per CDR3 protein. This sample yields roughly 1.9 million distinct CDR3 sequences, of which about two fifths are seen a single time; 20% to 25% belongs to the top ten. The sample taken for sequencing was blood. These receptors all come from a human donor in good health.

The sample holds a few counts of this clonotype. The chain carries TRBV9 and TRBJ1-2; D is undetermined. Trimming removed 3 bases at V and 1 base at J, with 7 bases between. Looked up from germline, CDR1 is SGDLS and CDR2 is YYNGEE. The CDR3 covers 13 residues. CDR3 in DNA: TGTGCCAGCAGCGCTCCAGTTAACTATGGCTACACCTTC. It specifies CASSAPVNYGYTF.

This clonotype was found a few times. The CDR3 reads CASSFRTADNEQFF. In nucleotides, the CDR3 is TGTGCCAGCAGCTTTAGGACAGCGGACAATGAGCAGTTCTTC. The rearrangement joins TRBV5-5 to TRBJ2-1; weak D call: TRBD1 (6 bases). This CDR3 region has 14 residues. Germline-derived CDR1 and CDR2 are SGHKS and YYEKEE (reference sequence). V was trimmed by 2 bases and J by 5 bases, leaving 11 bases between them.

The table lists this clonotype with a few counts. The rearrangement uses TRBV7-2 and TRBJ2-3; TRBD2 agrees at 8 bases. V gave up 4 bases and J gave up 2 bases; unmatched junction bases: 8. CDR3 length: 16 residues. Germline values: CDR1 SGHTA, CDR2 FQGNSA. This CDR3 is CASSSLSSGVTDTQYF. Here the CDR3 DNA reads TGTGCCAGCAGCTCCCTGAGTAGCGGGGTCACAGATACGCAGTATTTT.

This clonotype was recorded a few times. The V call is TRBV6-1, the J call TRBJ1-1; D is perhaps TRBD1 (6 bases). This CDR3 comprises 13 residues. V gave up 6 bases and J gave up 4 bases, with 12 bases separating them. Germline V gene data show CDR1 as MNHNS and CDR2 as SASEGT. In nucleotides, the CDR3 is TGTGCCAGCAGGGGGACACTGGTCACTGAAGCTTTCTTT. This translates into CASRGTLVTEAFF.

This chain joins TRBV13 and TRBJ2-2; D unresolved. This CDR3 has 14 amino acids. CDR1 and CDR2 (germline): PRHDT, FYEKMQ (reference sequence). V was shortened by 2 bases and J by 6 bases, with 10 bases between the two germline ends. The CDR3 DNA reads TGTGCCAGCAGCTTACAACCCCATGCCGGGGAGCTGTTTTTT. Encoded protein: CASSLQPHAGELFF.

CDR3 DNA sequence: TGCGCCAGCAGCTTGTCCGGCAGGGCCTATGGCTACACCTTC. It yields the protein CASSLSGRAYGYTF. The rearrangement links TRBV5-1 to TRBJ1-2; D perhaps matches TRBD1 (5 bases). Germline V gene data show CDR1 as SGHRS and CDR2 as YFSETQ. This CDR3 is 14 amino acids long. The ends were cut back, 1 base at V and 4 bases at J, with 11 bases in the middle.

V and J are TRBV7-2 and TRBJ1-1, with D maybe TRBD1 (5 bases). Between the trimmed V and J ends, which lost 2 bases and 4 bases, there was a span of 11 bases. Germline CDR1 reads SGHTA; CDR2 reads FQGNSA. CDR3 length: 14 amino acids. The CDR3 DNA is TGTGCCAGCAGCTTACGGGGCACAGGCACTGAAGCTTTCTTT. Residues: CASSLRGTGTEAFF.

This chain connects TRBV6-6 to TRBJ2-7, with TRBD1 matching over 7 bases. V trimming: 10 bases; J trimming: 0 bases; junction bases outside the gene matches: 6. The CDR3 runs 13 residues. Germline V CDR1 and CDR2: MNHNY, SVGAGI (reference sequence). The CDR3 region has the DNA TGTGCCATTCGGGACAGAGTCTCCTACGAGCAGTACTTC. Protein product: CAIRDRVSYEQYF.

V gene TRBV4-3 combines with J gene TRBJ2-5; tentatively, D is TRBD1 (6 bases). This CDR3 comprises 16 residues. V was pared by 3 bases and J by 4 bases, with 18 bases between. CDR1 and CDR2 from the germline V gene are LGHNA and YSLEER. CDR3 sequence: CASSQGLTGLGETQYF. The CDR3 bases are TGCGCCAGCAGCCAGGGGTTAACAGGGTTGGGAGAGACCCAGTACTTC.

The table lists this clonotype with a few counts. V and J are TRBV20-1 and TRBJ2-5, with D possibly TRBD1 on 6 matching bases. Germline-derived CDR1 and CDR2 are DFQATT and SNEGSKA (reference sequence). Between the trimmed V and J ends, which lost 6 bases and 2 bases, there was a span of 13 bases. This CDR3 has 13 amino acids. CDR3 in amino acids: CSADTGFQETQYF. The CDR3 nucleotides read TGCAGTGCGGATACAGGGTTTCAAGAGACCCAGTACTTC.

The table lists this clonotype with a few counts. This chain uses TRBV6-5 with TRBJ2-3, with TRBD2 matching over 8 bases. The CDR3 has 16 amino acids. The V gene's germline CDR1 is MNHEY and CDR2 SVGAGI. V dropped 0 bases and J dropped 5; count of bases not matched to a gene: 7. The CDR3 nucleotides are TGTGCCAGCAGTTACTCGCTGGCGGGGGGCGGAGATACGCAGTATTTT. It translates to CASSYSLAGGGDTQYF.

Concerning this clonotype: Being one base from a much bigger clone, this may be a read error. The chain has TRBV29-1 and TRBJ2-1; D might be TRBD2 (7 bases). The CDR3 totals 14 residues. Germline CDR1 SQVTM, CDR2 ANQGSEA. V lost 6 bases and J lost 5, with 17 bases in between. The CDR3 here is CSVNDGGRDNEQFF. CDR3 in DNA: TGCAGCGTAAACGACGGGGGGCGGGACAATGAGCAGTTCTTC.

This clonotype was counted only a few times. This chain links TRBV28 with TRBJ2-5, with TRBD2 matching over 11 bases. CDR1 is MDHEN, CDR2 SYDVKM, per germline. CDR3 size: 16 residues. Unmatched junction bases numbered 9, after V lost 6 bases and J lost 3 bases. CDR3 sequence reads: CASSHAGTSGKETQYF. The CDR3 DNA is TGTGCCAGCAGCCATGCAGGGACTAGCGGAAAAGAGACCCAGTACTTC.

The J gene is TRBJ2-3, the V gene TRBV7-9; D call uncertain. Trimming shortened V by 0 bases and J by 7 bases, and 11 bases separated the two germline ends. The germline V gene encodes CDR1 SEHNR and CDR2 FQNEAQ (reference sequence). The CDR3 loop spans 14 amino acids. The chain's CDR3 is CASSLAGKVHTQYF. The CDR3 nucleotides are TGTGCCAGCAGCTTAGCGGGCAAGGTACATACGCAGTATTTT.

V is TRBV29-1 and J is TRBJ2-3; D call uncertain. The germline CDR1 and CDR2 sequences are SQVTM and ANQGSEA. The CDR3 is 13 amino acids. Trimming took 7 bases from V and 4 from J, leaving 15 bases between them. The CDR3 loop reads CSGWTPLPDTQYF. In nucleotides, the CDR3 is TGCAGCGGCTGGACCCCGCTACCAGATACGCAGTATTTT.

This clonotype showed up just a few times. The rearrangement joins TRBV29-1 to TRBJ1-2, with D uncertain. This CDR3 spans 12 amino acids. Deletions cut 1 base from V and 2 bases from J, with 5 bases between. CDR1 SQVTM and CDR2 ANQGSEA come from the germline V gene. CDR3 sequence (DNA): TGCAGCGTTGAAGGGGTAAACTATGGCTACACCTTC. Protein sequence: CSVEGVNYGYTF.

This clonotype was seen only a few times. The V gene is TRBV9, the J gene TRBJ2-6; D gene uncertain. Trimming shortened V by 1 base and J by 1 base, and 12 bases separated the two germline ends. The CDR3 is 17 residues long. Per germline, CDR1 SGDLS and CDR2 YYNGEE. The CDR3 bases are TGTGCCAGCAGCGTATCAGGTATCGGGTCTGGGGCCAACGTCCTGACTTTC. Residues: CASSVSGIGSGANVLTF. The complete variable domain, with remaining parts taken from reference TRBV9 and TRBJ2-6, reads DSGVTQTPKHLITATGQRVTLRCSPRSGDLSVYWYQQSLDQGLQFLIQYYNGEERAKGNILERFSAQQFPDLHSELNLSSLELGDSALYFCASSVSGIGSGANVLTFGAGSRLTVL.

This clonotype was counted only a few times. The rearrangement joins TRBV15 to TRBJ1-5; 7 nucleotides match TRBD1. Germline trimming cut 3 bases from V and 6 bases from J; bases unmatched to any gene: 8. The CDR3 is 15 residues long. Per the germline V gene, CDR1 is LNHNV and CDR2 is YYDKDF (reference sequence). The CDR3: CATSRDNRGSQPQHF. In DNA, the CDR3 is TGTGCCACCAGCAGGGATAACAGGGGTAGTCAGCCCCAGCATTTT.